This T cell receptor (beta chain) stems from a study of response to subunit inactivated influenza vaccine. The germline gives CDR1 LGHNA, CDR2 YSLEER. Trimming pared 0 bases from V and 7 bases from J, leaving 15 bases between. There are 15 residues in the CDR3. This clonotype was detected many times. TCRdb itself ran the RT-PCR reads through MiXCR, one entry per CDR3 protein. Here the sample spans hundreds of thousands of distinct CDR3 sequences, around 8% being singletons. The sample in question was PBMCs from blood, obtained around 25 months after vaccination. This chain links TRBV4-3 with TRBJ2-5; D is uncertain. The TCR comes from a man aged 50 to 69 who received an inactivated influenza vaccine. The DNA of the CDR3 is TGCGCCAGCAGCCAAGAAAGGACCACCAGTGGGACCCAGTACTTC. It codes for CASSQERTTSGTQYF.